The T cell receptor (beta chain) under discussion was sequenced for a study of neurological immune-mediated disorders. Overall study results and limits: Phylogenetically, 18 of 34 multiple sclerosis patients' repertoires fell into one related-CDR3 cluster, a possible signature. Association of the multiple sclerosis repertoire cluster with clinical or MRI features was not observed for any feature.

This clonotype was counted at least ten times. Its antigen is undetermined. The V end was cut by 4 bases, the J end by 0 bases, with 16 bases between. CDR1 is SGHRS and CDR2 is YFSETQ in the germline V gene. CDR3 size: 16 residues. Sequencing runs each yielded over 200 million TCR-beta sequences from 15-18 subjects. TCRdb recomputed calls from the 5' RACE reads with MiXCR, one row per CDR3 protein. The table records 65,000 to 70,000 distinct CDR3 sequences, less than 4% of them present only once. The chain employs TRBV5-1 and TRBJ1-1; no reliable D call. Sequences were obtained from PBMCs. This clonotype was obtained from a man in his thirties or forties with multiple sclerosis. In DNA form, the CDR3 reads TGCGCCAGCAGCCCATGGCAACAGACTTTGAACACTGAAGCTTTCTTT. Translation: CASSPWQQTLNTEAFF.